These 3 T cell receptor beta chains came from one sample sequenced in a study of CXCR3-negative and CXCR3-positive naive CD8 T cells. Study-level results: Naive CXCR3-positive cells had TRB CDR3s more hydrophobic than those of CXCR3-negative naive cells.

The authors made the TRB cDNA libraries by 5' RACE using UMI labels. From its re-call of the 5' RACE reads, TCRdb lists each CDR3 protein once, without DNA. The sample data list 50,000 to 65,000 distinct CDR3 sequences. Antigens of these TCRs are unknown. The sequenced sample consisted of naive CXCR3+ CD8+ T cells from blood. Regarding subset: CD45RO-CCR7+CD27+CD95- naive CD8+ T cells expressing CXCR3 (TNR3+). The receptors shown here come from a human donor in good health. Some clones in this sample may be carry-over from other donors' samples.

V and J are TRBV7-3 and TRBJ2-1; TCRdb lists TRBD1, though no DNA is available to test this call. The germline V gene has CDR1 SGHTA and CDR2 FQGTGA. The CDR3 contains 15 residues. The CDR3 loop is CASSLYGTGVNEQFF.

The V and J genes are TRBV27 and TRBJ1-1; the D call from TCRdb, TRBD1, cannot be confirmed without DNA. Germline assignment: CDR1 MNHEY and CDR2 SMNVEV (reference sequence). This CDR3 is 12 amino acids long. The CDR3 region is CASSIRGSEAFF.

The rearrangement links TRBV7-9 to TRBJ2-1; TCRdb picks TRBD2, but there is no DNA to check that call. Looked up from germline, CDR1 is SEHNR and CDR2 is FQNEAQ (reference sequence). This CDR3 is built from 16 residues. CDR3 loop: CASGITPRRLEDEQFF. The full variable domain, completed using reference TRBV7-9 and TRBJ2-1, is DTGVSQNPRHKITKRGQNVTFRCDPISEHNRLYWYRQTLGQGPEFLTYFQNEAQLEKSRLLSDRFSAERPKGSFSTLEIQRTEQGDSAMYLCASGITPRRLEDEQFFGPGTRLTVL.